The 31 T cell receptor beta chains below all came from one sample that was sequenced in a study of Ad26.COV2.S vaccination and SARS-CoV-2 variants (dated by TCRdb to the early 2020s). The intended sense of this specimen's treatment or condition label: around 19 received Ad26.COV2.S at low or high dose, single or two shots; 5 received placebo; per-sample allocation not given. For vaccine and placebo recipients, repertoires were sequenced using samples collected on day 63 after the first injection. Libraries came from the immunoSEQ multiplex PCR assay. Entries here come from immuneACCESS through TCRdb and include only in-frame sequences with V and J called. Some clones fail to appear in such tables; in the studies checked, an unresolved V gene covers under half of the shortfall, and the cause of the remainder is unknown. The sample records roughly 380,000 clones, around nine tenths of which are singletons. The ten largest clonotypes hold less than 4% of the sample.

This specimen was peripheral blood, taken in a trial of Ad26.COV2.S vaccine versus placebo. The receptors come from a person between 18 and 60 years old who received the Ad26.COV2.S COVID-19 vaccine or a placebo.

This chain uses TRBV4-1 with TRBJ1-5; the D gene is possibly TRBD1 (5 bases). The CDR3 sequence is 15 residues long. Per the germline V gene, CDR1 is MGHRA and CDR2 is YSYEKL. The V end was cut by 1 base, the J end by 4 bases, with 11 bases between. This CDR3 is CASSQGGTGNQPQHF. CDR3 DNA sequence: TGCGCCAGCAGCCAAGGCGGAACAGGTAATCAGCCCCAGCATTTT.

This clone was counted a single time. The chain is built from TRBV28 and TRBJ2-5; 8 bases agree with TRBD2. This CDR3 is 15 amino acids long. V dropped 2 bases and J dropped 5; count of bases not matched to a gene: 7. Germline CDR1 and CDR2: MDHEN and SYDVKM. In DNA form, the CDR3 reads TGTGCCAGCAGTTTAAGGTCGGGGGGGCGGGAGACCCAGTACTTC. Translation: CASSLRSGGRETQYF. Combining the CDR3 with reference TRBV28 and TRBJ2-5 gives the whole variable domain DVKVTQSSRYLVKRTGEKVFLECVQDMDHENMFWYRQDPGLGLRLIYFSYDVKMKEKGDIPEGYSVSREKKERFSLILESASTNQTSMYLCASSLRSGGRETQYFGPGTRLLVL.

The chain has TRBV5-4 and TRBJ1-6; D gene unclear. Germline CDR1 reads SGHNT; CDR2 reads YYREEE (reference sequence). The CDR3 loop spans 16 amino acids. V was pared by 0 bases and J by 5 bases, with 12 bases between. Here the CDR3 DNA reads TGTGCCAGCAGCTTGGAAGCGGGAGCGAATAATTCACCCCTCCACTTT. Protein: CASSLEAGANNSPLHF.

The CDR3 region is CATSDRTGRTETQYF. The CDR3 DNA reads as TGTGCCACCAGTGATCGGACAGGGCGGACAGAGACCCAGTACTTC. V gene TRBV24-1 combines with J gene TRBJ2-5; 8 bases line up with TRBD1. In germline, CDR1 is KGHDR, CDR2 SFDVKD. CDR3 length: 15 residues. The trim removed 3 bases at V and 4 bases at J, leaving 6 bases unmatched.

This clone occurred a few times. The chain links TRBV29-1 to TRBJ1-1; tentative D call: TRBD1 (5 bases). This CDR3 has 10 residues. CDR1 SQVTM and CDR2 ANQGSEA come from the germline V gene. The germline V and J ends were trimmed by 3 bases and 14 bases, with 13 bases remaining between them. CDR3 region: CSVDSRALFF. The CDR3 DNA sequence: TGCAGCGTTGATAGCAGGGCCCTCTTCTTT.

The gene calls are TRBV4-2 and TRBJ2-2; D is uncertain. The length of the CDR3 is 14 residues. V shed 4 bases and J shed 8 bases, with 14 bases lying between them. The V gene's germline CDR1 is LGHNA and CDR2 YNFKEQ. In DNA, the CDR3 is TGTGCCAGCAGCCTATCAGTTTCAGCGGGGGAGCTGTTTTTT. Amino acids: CASSLSVSAGELFF.

This clone was seen more than once but under ten times. This chain uses TRBV6-5 with TRBJ2-7; TRBD2 matches at 7 bases. This CDR3 has 15 amino acids. Germline trimming cut 2 bases from V and 3 bases from J; bases unmatched to any gene: 7. Germline CDR1 and CDR2: MNHEY and SVGAGI. The DNA for the CDR3 is TGTGCCAGCAGTTACGAGGCAGGGAGGGGCTACGAGCAGTACTTC. This gives the protein CASSYEAGRGYEQYF.

The rearrangement joins TRBV29-1 to TRBJ2-7; no firm D call. The V end was cut by 5 bases, the J end by 2 bases, with 7 bases between. This CDR3 comprises 11 residues. Per the germline V gene, CDR1 is SQVTM and CDR2 is ANQGSEA. As DNA, the CDR3 is TGCAGCGTTTACGAGACCTACGAGCAGTACTTC. This codes for CSVYETYEQYF.

The chain combines TRBV7-8 with TRBJ2-3, with 13 bases identical to TRBD2. CDR1 and CDR2 (germline): SGHVS, FQNEAQ. This CDR3 comprises 14 residues. V shed 4 bases and J 14 bases; nucleotides not matched to a gene: 9. The CDR3 DNA is TGTGCCAGCAGCTCAATACTAGCGGGGGGGCCCCTGTATTTT. Its translation: CASSSILAGGPLYF.

This sequence joins TRBV5-4 and TRBJ1-4, with D possibly TRBD1 on 5 matching bases. V lost 0 bases and J 3 bases, leaving 12 bases between the germline ends. From germline, CDR1 is SGHNT and CDR2 YYREEE (reference sequence). The CDR3 has 16 amino acids. Here the CDR3 reads CASSLGGGGSNEKLFF. DNA of the CDR3: TGTGCCAGCAGCTTGGGCGGCGGGGGGTCTAATGAAAAACTGTTTTTT.

The rearrangement links TRBV5-1 to TRBJ1-5; the D gene is possibly TRBD1 (6 bases). The CDR3 extends over 14 amino acids. The germline V and J ends were trimmed by 4 bases and 5 bases, with 13 bases remaining between them. Germline V lookup: CDR1 SGHRS, CDR2 YFSETQ. The CDR3, as DNA: TGCGCCAGCAGCCCGGTGGGGGGGCATCAGCCCCAGCATTTT. This sequence encodes CASSPVGGHQPQHF. The full variable domain, in which reference TRBV5-1 and TRBJ1-5 provide the parts outside the CDR3, is KAGVTQTPRYLIKTRGQQVTLSCSPISGHRSVSWYQQTPGQGLQFLFEYFSETQRNKGNFPGRFSGRQFSNSRSEMNVSTLELGDSALYLCASSPVGGHQPQHFGDGTRLSIL.

The chain carries TRBV27 and TRBJ1-4; a weak D match, TRBD1 (6 bases). Trimming took 7 bases from V and 0 from J, leaving 15 bases between them. CDR3 length: 16 residues. Per the germline V gene, CDR1 is MNHEY and CDR2 is SMNVEV (reference sequence). The CDR3: CASKGWGATTNEKLFF. The CDR3 region has the DNA TGTGCCAGCAAAGGGTGGGGGGCTACAACTAATGAAAAACTGTTTTTT.

Concerning this clone itself: Different DNA sequences within this sample yield the same CDR3. In nucleotides, the CDR3 is TGTGCCAGCTCACCCGACAGGAACACCGGGGAGCTGTTTTTT. This translates into CASSPDRNTGELFF. The V gene is TRBV18, the J gene TRBJ2-2; D is perhaps TRBD1 (5 bases). The CDR3 is made up of 14 amino acids. Trimming pared 3 bases from V and 1 base from J, leaving 6 bases between. The V gene's germline CDR1 is KGHSH and CDR2 LQKENI.

The chain couples TRBV24-1 to TRBJ2-6, with 10 bases lining up with TRBD1. This CDR3 is built from 18 residues. V dropped 3 bases and J dropped 0; count of bases not matched to a gene: 4. In germline, CDR1 is KGHDR, CDR2 SFDVKD. The CDR3: CATSDAGTGDSGANVLTF. CDR3 nucleotides: TGTGCCACCAGTGATGCAGGGACAGGGGACTCTGGGGCCAACGTCCTGACTTTC.

The J gene is TRBJ2-3, the V gene TRBV27; D unclear. The CDR3 contains 15 residues. CDR1 is MNHEY and CDR2 is SMNVEV in the germline V gene (reference sequence). V gave up 6 bases and J gave up 2 bases, with 15 bases separating them. CDR3 sequence: CASSHYPIYTDTQYF. The CDR3 DNA sequence: TGTGCCAGCAGCCACTATCCCATATACACAGATACGCAGTATTTT.

The chain uses TRBV28 and TRBJ2-7, with a possible D match to TRBD1 (6 bases). Trimming stripped 7 bases from V and 2 bases from J, with 15 bases between. The CDR3 length is 14 residues. CDR1 and CDR2 (germline): MDHEN, SYDVKM. The CDR3 DNA follows: TGTGCCAGCACCAACGCAGGGGCGCCCTACGAGCAGTACTTC. Translated, it gives CASTNAGAPYEQYF.

The chain employs TRBV19 and TRBJ1-6; TRBD1 might be the D (6 bases). CDR1 LNHDA and CDR2 SQIVND come from the germline V gene (reference sequence). Trimming shortened V by 3 bases and J by 6 bases, and 15 bases separated the two germline ends. This CDR3 comprises 16 residues. CDR3 protein: CASSMGPMDSNSPLHF. The CDR3 DNA is TGTGCCAGTAGTATGGGACCCATGGACAGTAATTCACCCCTCCACTTT.

This clone was counted once. The chain is built from TRBV9 and TRBJ1-6; D call uncertain. In germline, CDR1 is SGDLS, CDR2 YYNGEE. The CDR3 has 13 residues. The V end was cut by 0 bases, the J end by 10 bases, with 8 bases between. The DNA for the CDR3 is TGTGCCAGCAGCGTAGATGGGGAATCACCCCTCCACTTT. Encoded protein: CASSVDGESPLHF.

The chain combines TRBV18 with TRBJ2-1, with TRBD1 matching over 9 bases. J gave up 7 bases and V 3 bases, and 7 bases lay outside the gene matches. The CDR3 length is 15 residues. Germline V gene data show CDR1 as KGHSH and CDR2 as LQKENI. Here the CDR3 reads CASSPMGQGGNEQFF. CDR3 sequence (DNA): TGTGCCAGCTCACCTATGGGACAGGGTGGGAATGAGCAGTTCTTC.

This clone was observed once. The rearrangement joins TRBV21-1 to TRBJ1-2. TRBV21-1 is noted as a pseudogene. The CDR3 is 13 residues long. The chain's CDR3 is CASSLRTANGYTF. The CDR3 DNA reads as TGTGCCAGCAGCCTTCGGACGGCCAATGGCTACACCTTC.

The chain uses TRBV4-3 and TRBJ2-7, with TRBD1 identical over 7 bases. The germline gives CDR1 LGHNA, CDR2 YSLEER. J was trimmed by 0 bases and V by 0 bases; bases with no gene match: 14. CDR3 length equals 19 residues. The chain's CDR3 is CASSQDRYRGGQSSYEQYF. The CDR3 DNA is TGCGCCAGCAGCCAAGATAGATATCGAGGGGGACAGAGCTCCTACGAGCAGTACTTC.

This chain joins TRBV4-2 and TRBJ2-1, with 11 bases fitting TRBD2. Germline assignment: CDR1 LGHNA and CDR2 YNFKEQ. This CDR3 region has 18 residues. V dropped 5 bases and J dropped 5; count of bases not matched to a gene: 14. The CDR3 region is CASSADPLAGGPNNEQFF. CDR3 DNA sequence: TGTGCCAGCAGCGCCGATCCCTTAGCGGGGGGGCCGAACAATGAGCAGTTCTTC.

The CDR3 DNA sequence: TGTGCCACCAGTGATGGGAACTGGCCCGGGGAGCTGTTTTTT. This codes for CATSDGNWPGELFF. This rearrangement joins TRBV24-1 to TRBJ2-2; D gene uncertain. Trimming removed 3 bases from V and 6 bases from J, with 10 bases in between. The CDR3 runs to 14 residues. Germline-derived CDR1 and CDR2 are KGHDR and SFDVKD.

The rearrangement uses TRBV11-2 and TRBJ1-4; D gene uncertain. V lost 5 bases, J lost 7 bases, and 11 bases lay in between. CDR3 length equals 13 residues. Germline V gene data show CDR1 as SGHAT and CDR2 as FQNNGV. The CDR3 spells CASSVEWGEKLFF. For the CDR3, the DNA is TGTGCCAGCAGCGTTGAATGGGGTGAAAAACTGTTTTTT.

V is TRBV11-2 and J is TRBJ2-5; 10 bases line up with TRBD2. The junction had 9 bases not matched to a gene; V was cut back by 7 bases and J by 4 bases. The CDR3 has 15 residues. Germline V CDR1 and CDR2: SGHAT, FQNNGV. CDR3 amino acids: CASNFPGLASETQYF. The CDR3 nucleotides are TGTGCCAGCAACTTTCCGGGACTAGCGTCAGAGACCCAGTACTTC.

This chain joins TRBV5-8 and TRBJ1-6, with TRBD1 identical over 9 bases. The CDR3 has 15 amino acids. J gave up 10 bases and V 4 bases, and 9 bases lay outside the gene matches. Looked up from germline, CDR1 is SGHTS and CDR2 is YDEGEE. The CDR3 coding sequence is TGTGCCAGCAGCCAAAATACAGGGGGCAGCTCACCCCTCCACTTT. This gives the protein CASSQNTGGSSPLHF.

J is TRBJ2-7 and V is TRBV6-2 or TRBV6-3; D gene ambiguous. The V gene's germline CDR1 is MNHEY and CDR2 SVGEGT. The germline V and J ends were trimmed by 0 bases and 4 bases, with 10 bases remaining between them. The CDR3 is 14 amino acids. The CDR3 nucleotides are TGTGCCAGCAGTTACTCGAGACGGATTTACGAGCAGTACTTC. Translation gives CASSYSRRIYEQYF.

The chain couples TRBV6-5 to TRBJ1-5; 11 bases map to TRBD1. The junction had 11 bases not matched to a gene; V was cut back by 6 bases and J by 13 bases. CDR3 length: 14 residues. From germline, CDR1 is MNHEY and CDR2 SVGAGI. The CDR3 reads CASSQPGQGALQHF. The CDR3 bases are TGTGCCAGCAGCCAACCAGGACAGGGGGCCCTTCAGCATTTT.

The rearrangement joins TRBV11-3 to TRBJ2-7, with D perhaps matching TRBD1 (6 bases). The germline gives CDR1 SGHNT, CDR2 YENEEA. This CDR3 has 14 residues. Between the trimmed V and J ends, which lost 5 bases and 5 bases, there was a span of 16 bases. The CDR3 reads CASSQRGSSNEQYF. CDR3 bases: TGTGCCAGCAGCCAGAGGGGGTCTAGCAACGAGCAGTACTTC.

J is TRBJ2-3 and V is TRBV7-6; perhaps TRBD2 as D (6 bases). CDR1 is SGHVS, CDR2 FNYEAQ, per germline. V was clipped by 3 bases and J by 3 bases, with 13 bases between them. The CDR3 sequence is 15 residues long. CDR3 nucleotides: TGTGCCAGCAGCTTGTCTGGAGGGGAAACAGATACGCAGTATTTT. Amino acids: CASSLSGGETDTQYF.

In this sample, this clone turned up a few times. This chain links TRBV5-4 with TRBJ2-1, with D possibly being TRBD1 (6 bases). CDR3 length: 15 amino acids. V shed 2 bases and J shed 2 bases, with 11 bases lying between them. CDR1 and CDR2 (germline): SGHNT, YYREEE (reference sequence). Written as DNA, the CDR3 is TGTGCCAGCAGCTTACAGGGTGGAACCTACAATGAGCAGTTCTTC. Protein: CASSLQGGTYNEQFF. Full variable domain (missing parts from reference TRBV5-4 and TRBJ2-1): ETGVTQSPTHLIKTRGQQVTLRCSSQSGHNTVSWYQQALGQGPQFIFQYYREEENGRGNFPPRFSGLQFPNYSSELNVNALELDDSALYLCASSLQGGTYNEQFFGPGTRLTVL.